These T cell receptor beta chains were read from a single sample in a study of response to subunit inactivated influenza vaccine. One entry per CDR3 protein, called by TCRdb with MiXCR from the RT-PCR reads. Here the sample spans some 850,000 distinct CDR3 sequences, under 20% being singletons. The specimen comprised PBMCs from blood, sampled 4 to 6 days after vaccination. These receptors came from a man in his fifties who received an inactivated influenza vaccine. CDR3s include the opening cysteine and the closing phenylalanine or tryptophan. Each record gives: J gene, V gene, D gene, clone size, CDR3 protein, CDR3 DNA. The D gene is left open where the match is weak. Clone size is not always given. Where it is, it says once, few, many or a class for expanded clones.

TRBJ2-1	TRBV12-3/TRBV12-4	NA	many	CASSLEDSSYNEQFF	TGTGCCAGCAGTTTAGAGGACAGCTCCTACAATGAGCAGTTCTTC
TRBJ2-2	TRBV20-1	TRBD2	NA	CSARLAGYTGELFF	TGCAGTGCTAGACTAGCGGGGTACACCGGGGAGCTGTTTTTT
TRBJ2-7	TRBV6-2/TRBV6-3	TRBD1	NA	CASKKTGTYEQYF	TGTGCCAGCAAGAAGACAGGGACCTACGAGCAGTACTTC
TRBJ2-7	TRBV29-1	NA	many	CSVLGSRPYEQYF	TGCAGCGTTCTAGGGAGTCGACCCTACGAGCAGTACTTC
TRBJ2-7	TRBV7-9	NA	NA	CASSPPTQRSSYEQYF	TGTGCCAGCAGCCCTCCGACGCAGCGGAGCTCCTACGAGCAGTACTTC
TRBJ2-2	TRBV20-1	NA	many	CSVGGSGELFF	TGCAGTGTAGGAGGGTCCGGGGAGCTGTTTTTT
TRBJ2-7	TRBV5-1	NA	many	CASSGDSEQYF	TGCGCCAGCAGCGGGGACTCGGAGCAGTACTTC
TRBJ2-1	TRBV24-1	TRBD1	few	CATSDLRDSNNEQFF	TGTGCCACCAGTGATCTCCGGGACAGCAACAATGAGCAGTTCTTC
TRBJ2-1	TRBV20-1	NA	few	CSARWGGRYNEQFF	TGCAGTGCCCGGTGGGGGGGGCGGTACAATGAGCAGTTCTTC
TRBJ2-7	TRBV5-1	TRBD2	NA	CASSRRAGYEQYF	TGCGCCAGCAGCAGGAGAGCGGGGTACGAGCAGTACTTC
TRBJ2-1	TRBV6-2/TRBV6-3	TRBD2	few	CASSRTRVAGGYNEQFF	TGTGCCAGCAGTAGAACCCGAGTAGCGGGAGGGTACAATGAGCAGTTCTTC
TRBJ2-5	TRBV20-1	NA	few	CSATRTSKETQYF	TGCAGTGCTACCCGGACCTCTAAAGAGACCCAGTACTTC
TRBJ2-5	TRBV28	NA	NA	CASSPTGNRETQYF	TGTGCCAGCAGTCCTACAGGGAATCGAGAGACCCAGTACTTC
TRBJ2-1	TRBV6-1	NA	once	CASSEVRYNWRDGGNEQFF	TGTGCCAGCAGTGAAGTCAGGTATAATTGGCGGGACGGCGGCAATGAGCAGTTCTTC
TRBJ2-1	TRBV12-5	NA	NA	CASGLVPRQTNNNEQFF	TGTGCTAGTGGTTTGGTACCCCGGCAGACTAATAACAATGAGCAGTTCTTC
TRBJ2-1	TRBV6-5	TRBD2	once	CASSSESLAGGRNEQFF	TGTGCCAGCAGTTCCGAGTCACTAGCGGGAGGAAGGAATGAGCAGTTCTTC
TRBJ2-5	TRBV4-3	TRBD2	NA	CASSPGTSGGYETQYF	TGCGCCAGCAGCCCCGGGACTAGCGGGGGGTACGAGACCCAGTACTTC
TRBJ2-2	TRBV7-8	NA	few	CASTPSGTVNTGELFF	TGTGCCAGCACCCCGTCTGGGACGGTGAACACCGGGGAGCTGTTTTTT
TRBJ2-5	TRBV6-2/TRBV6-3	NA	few	CASTAGTQETQYF	TGTGCCAGCACGGCAGGGACCCAAGAGACCCAGTACTTC
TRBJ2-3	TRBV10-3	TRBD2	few	CAAPYRTSGGADTQYF	TGTGCCGCTCCATACCGGACTAGCGGGGGAGCAGATACGCAGTATTTT
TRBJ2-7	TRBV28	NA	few	CASRDRDLNEQYF	TGTGCCAGCAGAGACAGGGACTTAAACGAGCAGTACTTC
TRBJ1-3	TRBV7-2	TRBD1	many	CASSLKGALGNTIYF	TGTGCCAGCAGCTTAAAGGGGGCCCTCGGAAACACCATATATTTT
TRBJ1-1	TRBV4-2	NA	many	CASSERWENTEAFF	TGTGCCAGCAGTGAACGGTGGGAGAACACTGAAGCTTTCTTT
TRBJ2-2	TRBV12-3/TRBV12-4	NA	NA	CASRVGVQWELFF	TGTGCCAGCAGGGTGGGGGTGCAATGGGAGCTGTTTTTT
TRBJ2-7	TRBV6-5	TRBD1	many	CASSLQGFTYEQYF	TGTGCCAGCAGTTTACAGGGGTTTACCTACGAGCAGTACTTC
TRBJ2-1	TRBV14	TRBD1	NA	CASGRGDRGAYNEQFF	TGTGCCAGCGGGAGAGGCGACAGGGGCGCCTACAATGAGCAGTTCTTC
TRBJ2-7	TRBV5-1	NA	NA	CASSSMDSYEQYF	TGCGCCAGCAGCTCGATGGACTCCTACGAGCAGTACTTC
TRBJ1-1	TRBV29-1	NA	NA	CSSVGQLNTEAFF	TGCAGCTCCGTCGGACAGTTGAACACTGAAGCTTTCTTT
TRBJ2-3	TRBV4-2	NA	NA	CASSQDWRRTDTQYF	TGTGCCAGCAGCCAAGATTGGCGGCGCACAGATACGCAGTATTTT
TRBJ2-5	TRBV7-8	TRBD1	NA	CASSVRDRALETQYF	TGTGCCAGCAGCGTCCGGGACAGGGCCTTAGAGACCCAGTACTTC
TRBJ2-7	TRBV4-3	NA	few	CASSQGASRDWYYEQYF	TGCGCCAGCAGCCAAGGGGCCTCCCGGGACTGGTACTACGAGCAGTACTTC
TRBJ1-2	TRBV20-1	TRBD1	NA	CSARDRGVVYGYTF	TGCAGTGCTAGAGACAGGGGGGTTGTCTATGGCTACACCTTC
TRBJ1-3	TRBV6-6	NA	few	CASSLQGDTIYF	TGTGCCAGCAGCTTACAGGGAGACACCATATATTTT
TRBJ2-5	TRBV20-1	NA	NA	CSASLGRLGETQYF	TGCAGTGCTAGTCTAGGGAGGTTGGGAGAGACCCAGTACTTC
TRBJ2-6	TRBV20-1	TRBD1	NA	CSAPFDRVGANVLTF	TGCAGTGCCCCCTTCGACAGGGTTGGGGCCAACGTCCTGACTTTC
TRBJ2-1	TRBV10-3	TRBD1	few	CAISFKTGGHEQFF	TGTGCCATCAGTTTTAAAACAGGGGGACATGAGCAGTTCTTC
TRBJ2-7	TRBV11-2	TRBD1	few	CASSRGTGLDEQYF	TGTGCCAGCAGCAGGGGGACAGGGTTGGACGAGCAGTACTTC
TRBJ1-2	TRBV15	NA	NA	CATSRRGSQANYGYTF	TGTGCCACCAGCCGAAGGGGCAGCCAAGCTAACTATGGCTACACCTTC
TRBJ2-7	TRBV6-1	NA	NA	CASSRGVRSYEQYF	TGTGCCAGCAGTCGCGGGGTCCGCTCCTACGAGCAGTACTTC
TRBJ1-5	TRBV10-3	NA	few	CAISRQENQPQHF	TGTGCCATCAGTAGACAGGAAAATCAGCCCCAGCATTTT
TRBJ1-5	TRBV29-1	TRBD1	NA	CSVAPTGGNQPQHF	TGCAGCGTTGCACCGACAGGGGGAAATCAGCCCCAGCATTTT
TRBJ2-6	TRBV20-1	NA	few	CSARDQRAGANVLTF	TGCAGTGCTAGAGATCAGAGGGCTGGGGCCAACGTCCTGACTTTC
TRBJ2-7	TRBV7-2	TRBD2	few	CASSFLLGTSEYEQYF	TGTGCCAGCAGCTTTCTTCTTGGGACTAGCGAATACGAGCAGTACTTC
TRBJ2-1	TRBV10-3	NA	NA	CAISGGGANEQFF	TGTGCCATCAGTGGAGGGGGGGCTAATGAGCAGTTCTTC
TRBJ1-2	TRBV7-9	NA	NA	CASSLVVGQGNGYTF	TGTGCCAGCAGCTTAGTAGTCGGCCAGGGGAATGGCTACACCTTC
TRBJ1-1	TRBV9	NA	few	CASSVPGDRNTEAFF	TGTGCCAGCAGCGTTCCAGGGGATAGGAACACTGAAGCTTTCTTT
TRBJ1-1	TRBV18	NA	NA	CASSPASNTEAFF	TGTGCCAGCTCACCAGCCAGCAACACTGAAGCTTTCTTT
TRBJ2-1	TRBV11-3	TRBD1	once	CASSRADRGTGEQFF	TGTGCCAGCAGCCGGGCGGACAGGGGAACGGGTGAGCAGTTCTTC
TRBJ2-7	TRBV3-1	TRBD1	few	CASIDRDRETQYF	TGTGCCAGCATCGACAGGGATCGTGAAACACAGTACTTC
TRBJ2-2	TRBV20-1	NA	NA	CSARDPPLNTGELFF	TGCAGTGCTAGAGATCCACCCTTAAACACCGGGGAGCTGTTTTTT
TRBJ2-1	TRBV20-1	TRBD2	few	CSALLAEHYDEQFF	TGCAGTGCTCTACTAGCGGAACATTACGATGAGCAGTTCTTC
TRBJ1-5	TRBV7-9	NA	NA	CASSLQGPNGNQPQHF	TGTGCCAGCAGCTTGCAAGGGCCTAATGGCAATCAGCCCCAGCATTTT
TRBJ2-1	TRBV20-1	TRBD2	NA	CSASNMVAGRGNEQFF	TGCAGTGCTAGTAATATGGTAGCGGGCCGGGGCAATGAGCAGTTCTTC
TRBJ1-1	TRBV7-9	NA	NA	CASSLEIGANTEAFF	TGTGCCAGCAGCTTGGAGATAGGGGCCAACACTGAAGCTTTCTTT
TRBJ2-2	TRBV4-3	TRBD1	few	CASSQTGAAVGELFF	TGCGCCAGCAGCCAAACAGGGGCTGCGGTCGGGGAGCTGTTTTTT
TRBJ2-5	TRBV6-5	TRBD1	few	CASSYNRQGQETQYF	TGTGCCAGCAGTTACAACCGACAGGGTCAAGAGACCCAGTACTTC
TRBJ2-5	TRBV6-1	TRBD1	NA	CASGGTGNKQETQYF	TGTGCCAGCGGCGGGACAGGGAATAAACAAGAGACCCAGTACTTC
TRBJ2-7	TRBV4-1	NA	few	CASSQDYPGISAYEQYF	TGCGCCAGCAGCCAAGATTATCCCGGGATATCAGCCTACGAGCAGTACTTC